Presented here are 13 T cell receptor beta chains from one specimen sequenced in a study of cytomegalovirus exposure and HLA in healthy donors. PCR employed 60 Vbeta and 13 Jbeta primers. Clones were read by immunoSEQ multiplex PCR, and TCRdb kept only the in-frame ones, dropping some. Of 160,000 or so clones in the sample, less than 90% were seen once. The specimen sequenced was PBMCs. These TCRs come from a man aged 25 to 40 in good health and CMV-seronegative.

The chain links TRBV28 to TRBJ2-7; D might be TRBD1 (5 bases). This CDR3 spans 14 amino acids. Trimming pared 6 bases from V and 3 bases from J, leaving 15 bases between. Germline loops: CDR1 MDHEN, CDR2 SYDVKM. CDR3 residues: CASSPRETRYEQYF. For the CDR3, the DNA is TGTGCCAGCAGCCCCAGGGAAACCCGCTACGAGCAGTACTTC.

This chain uses TRBV18 with TRBJ2-1, with TRBD2 matching over 8 bases. This CDR3 is built from 16 residues. Trimming cost V 3 bases and J 6 bases; bases outside gene matches: 10. Germline CDR1 and CDR2: KGHSH and LQKENI. The CDR3 region is CASSPTSGTRGNEQFF. The DNA for the CDR3 is TGTGCCAGCTCACCTACCTCCGGGACTAGGGGCAATGAGCAGTTCTTC.

V gene TRBV14 combines with J gene TRBJ2-3, with TRBD2 matching over 8 bases. V lost 4 bases and J lost 4; bases outside the gene matches: 7. Germline V gene data show CDR1 as SGHDN and CDR2 as FVKESK. There are 15 residues in the CDR3. The CDR3 spells CASSRGLAPPDTQYF. CDR3 sequence (DNA): TGTGCCAGCAGCCGCGGACTAGCCCCCCCAGATACGCAGTATTTT.

The chain joins TRBV7-3 to TRBJ1-1, with D unclear. V was shortened by 5 bases and J by 7 bases, with 14 bases between the two germline ends. This CDR3 contains 13 residues. Germline CDR1 is SGHTA and CDR2 is FQGTGA. The DNA for the CDR3 is TGTGCCAGCAGCCAGGCCTCAAGAGATGAAGCTTTCTTT. Its protein product is CASSQASRDEAFF.

The rearrangement uses TRBV6-5 and TRBJ2-7; 9 bases are shared with TRBD1. The trim removed 5 bases at V and 3 bases at J, leaving 8 bases unmatched. The CDR3 totals 15 residues. CDR1 MNHEY and CDR2 SVGAGI come from the germline V gene. The chain's CDR3 is CASSILGTGNYEQYF. The CDR3 nucleotides read TGTGCCAGCAGTATCCTGGGGACAGGGAACTACGAGCAGTACTTC.

This clone was detected only a few times. The chain uses TRBV2 and TRBJ2-3, with TRBD2 matching over 9 bases. With V trimmed by 3 bases and J by 4 bases, 8 bases remained unmatched. This CDR3 spans 16 amino acids. Germline CDR1 reads SNHLY; CDR2 reads FYNNEI. The CDR3 loop is CASSDMSGGPADTQYF. The CDR3 region has the DNA TGTGCCAGCAGTGATATGAGCGGGGGGCCGGCAGATACGCAGTATTTT. Full variable domain (missing parts from reference TRBV2 and TRBJ2-3): EPEVTQTPSHQVTQMGQEVILRCVPISNHLYFYWYRQILGQKVEFLVSFYNNEISEKSEIFDDQFSVERPDGSNFTLKIRSTKLEDSAMYFCASSDMSGGPADTQYFGPGTRLTVL.

In nucleotides, the CDR3 is TGTGCCTGGATCCGTACGAGGGGGTTGGATACGCAGTATTTT. Encoded protein: CAWIRTRGLDTQYF. The V call is TRBV30, the J call TRBJ2-3; a weak D match, TRBD1 (6 bases). V lost 4 bases and J lost 6, with 17 bases in between. The CDR3 has 14 residues. Germline values: CDR1 GTSNPN, CDR2 SVGIG (reference sequence).

The J gene is TRBJ1-1, the V gene TRBV7-6, with D maybe TRBD1 (6 bases). V was trimmed by 5 bases and J by 0 bases, leaving 10 bases between them. Germline V gives CDR1 SGHVS, CDR2 FNYEAQ. The CDR3 totals 14 residues. The DNA for the CDR3 is TGTGCCAGCAGCCCGGGACATCTGAACACTGAAGCTTTCTTT. Its translation: CASSPGHLNTEAFF.

The V and J genes are TRBV7-8 and TRBJ2-1; TRBD2 is a possible D gene (7 bases). V dropped 5 bases and J dropped 2 bases, with 16 bases sitting between them. Germline V CDR1 and CDR2: SGHVS, FQNEAQ. The CDR3 has 16 residues. CDR3 DNA: TGTGCCAGCAGCGGGGGCGGGGGCGGAACCTACAATGAGCAGTTCTTC. Protein product: CASSGGGGGTYNEQFF.

The chain employs TRBV28 and TRBJ2-3, with D hard to call. The germline gives CDR1 MDHEN, CDR2 SYDVKM. Trimming took off 7 bases at V and 1 base at J, with 12 bases between the two ends. The CDR3 runs 14 residues. The CDR3 loop is CASKWRRRTDTQYF. The DNA for the CDR3 is TGTGCCAGCAAGTGGCGGAGACGCACAGATACGCAGTATTTT.

The chain recombines TRBV28 with TRBJ1-5; 7 bases are a match to TRBD1. CDR3 length: 15 amino acids. V dropped 1 base and J dropped 5; count of bases not matched to a gene: 5. From germline, CDR1 is MDHEN and CDR2 SYDVKM. CDR3: CASSLSGTVYQPQHF. DNA of the CDR3: TGTGCCAGCAGTTTATCCGGGACAGTGTATCAGCCCCAGCATTTT. The entire variable domain, with the rest obtained from reference TRBV28 and TRBJ1-5, is as follows: DVKVTQSSRYLVKRTGEKVFLECVQDMDHENMFWYRQDPGLGLRLIYFSYDVKMKEKGDIPEGYSVSREKKERFSLILESASTNQTSMYLCASSLSGTVYQPQHFGDGTRLSIL.

The chain links TRBV27 to TRBJ2-1; 7 bases fit TRBD2. The CDR3 is 17 residues long. The V gene's germline CDR1 is MNHEY and CDR2 SMNVEV (reference sequence). V trimming: 6 bases; J trimming: 8 bases; junction bases outside the gene matches: 19. Written as DNA, the CDR3 is TGTGCCAGCAGCTCCGGGACTCTCCTCCTCCGGGGGGATGAGCAGTTCTTC. Translating it yields CASSSGTLLLRGDEQFF.

The rearrangement links TRBV27 to TRBJ1-5, with D unresolved. Germline CDR1 MNHEY, CDR2 SMNVEV (reference sequence). The V and J ends lost 2 bases and 0 bases respectively, with 8 bases between them. This CDR3 spans 15 amino acids. The CDR3 sequence is CASSLTVYSNQPQHF. The CDR3 region has the DNA TGTGCCAGCAGTTTAACAGTATATAGCAATCAGCCCCAGCATTTT.